These 23 T cell receptor beta chains came from one sample sequenced in a study of CD8 T cells in ankylosing spondylitis. TCRdb independently ran MiXCR on the 5' RACE reads; one entry per CDR3 protein. The repertoire includes some 140,000 distinct CDR3 sequences, 8% to 9% of them detected once, and 7.3% sits in the top ten. The sequencing input was synovial fluid, either unsorted or a sorted T cell fraction (not recorded which). These receptors were collected from a male donor with ankylosing spondylitis.

This clonotype was seen many times. This chain joins TRBV4-2 and TRBJ2-5; the D gene is possibly TRBD2 (5 bases). Trimming shortened V by 1 base and J by 4 bases, and 13 bases separated the two germline ends. The germline gives CDR1 LGHNA, CDR2 YNFKEQ. The CDR3 runs 15 residues. In DNA form, the CDR3 reads TGTGCCAGCAGCCAAGGGACTTATCTTACAGAGACCCAGTACTTC. Translating it yields CASSQGTYLTETQYF.

This clonotype was picked up many times. The genes are TRBV20-1 and TRBJ2-2, with D possibly being TRBD1 (7 bases). Germline V CDR1 and CDR2: DFQATT, SNEGSKA (reference sequence). The ends were cut back, 3 bases at V and 7 bases at J, with 18 bases in the middle. The CDR3 runs 15 residues. The CDR3 DNA sequence: TGCAGTGCTAGGGCACAGGGGAGGATGGACGGGGAGCTGTTTTTT. It is translated as CSARAQGRMDGELFF.

The V and J genes are TRBV7-6 and TRBJ2-7; tentative D call: TRBD2 (5 bases). CDR1 is SGHVS, CDR2 FNYEAQ, per germline. Trimming pared 5 bases from V and 1 base from J, leaving 15 bases between. CDR3 length: 15 residues. The CDR3 sequence is CASSRGLLSSYEQYF. Written as DNA, the CDR3 is TGTGCCAGCAGCCGAGGGTTACTCTCTTCCTACGAGCAGTACTTC.

This clonotype was counted only a few times. The V call is TRBV27, the J call TRBJ2-3; 15 bases map to TRBD2. V dropped 10 bases and J dropped 1; count of bases not matched to a gene: 9. Germline V lookup: CDR1 MNHEY, CDR2 SMNVEV (reference sequence). The CDR3 runs to 17 residues. CDR3 residues: CAITGLAGGPGTDTQYF. The CDR3 DNA is TGTGCCATAACAGGACTAGCGGGAGGGCCCGGCACAGATACGCAGTATTTT.

Ten or more counts support this clonotype. The chain links TRBV14 to TRBJ2-1; the match to TRBD2 covers 9 bases. V lost 4 bases to trimming and J lost 6 bases; unmatched junction nucleotides: 7. The CDR3 contains 15 residues. Germline CDR1 is SGHDN and CDR2 is FVKESK. The DNA for the CDR3 is TGTGCCAGCAGCCTTAGCGGGAGTCGGCGCAATGAGCAGTTCTTC. It codes for CASSLSGSRRNEQFF.

This clonotype came up many times. The genes are TRBV7-2 and TRBJ1-1; 9 nucleotides align to TRBD1. CDR3 size: 13 residues. After removal of 5 bases from V and 6 bases from J, the junction contained 4 bases not matched to a gene. Looked up from germline, CDR1 is SGHTA and CDR2 is FQGNSA. The CDR3 is CASSKQGAAEAFF. The DNA for the CDR3 is TGTGCCAGCAGCAAACAGGGGGCTGCTGAAGCTTTCTTT.

This clonotype was counted at least ten times. J is TRBJ2-5 and V is TRBV4-2; TRBD2 aligns across 9 bases. This CDR3 spans 17 amino acids. J lost 2 bases, V lost 4 bases, and 11 bases had no gene match. Germline V gene sequence: CDR1 LGHNA, CDR2 YNFKEQ. As DNA, the CDR3 is TGTGCCAGCAGCCGACGGGGTAGCGGGGGCCCTCAAGAGACCCAGTACTTC. Encoded protein: CASSRRGSGGPQETQYF.

This chain connects TRBV7-9 to TRBJ2-5; D gene uncertain. CDR1 is SEHNR, CDR2 FQNEAQ, per germline (reference sequence). The length of the CDR3 is 15 residues. Trimming removed 0 bases from V and 1 base from J, with 9 bases in between. The CDR3 nucleotides read TGTGCCAGCAGCTTAGCGTACGGCCCCCAAGAGACCCAGTACTTC. Its protein is CASSLAYGPQETQYF.

This clonotype has at least ten counts. The chain has TRBV20-1 and TRBJ2-7; TRBD1 or TRBD2 may be the D gene (5 bases each). From germline, CDR1 is DFQATT and CDR2 SNEGSKA (reference sequence). The length of the CDR3 is 15 residues. The V and J ends lost 4 bases and 4 bases respectively, with 20 bases between them. The CDR3 loop is CSAIPIGGPGYEQYF. The CDR3 region has the DNA TGCAGTGCTATCCCAATTGGGGGTCCCGGGTACGAGCAGTACTTC.

The rearrangement joins TRBV7-2 to TRBJ1-6, with a possible D match to TRBD1 (6 bases). Germline V gene data show CDR1 as SGHTA and CDR2 as FQGNSA. This CDR3 is built from 15 residues. V dropped 1 base and J dropped 7 bases, with 11 bases sitting between them. The CDR3 is CASSLEGVSNSPLHF. In DNA form, the CDR3 reads TGTGCCAGCAGCTTAGAGGGGGTTTCGAATTCACCCCTCCACTTT.

The rearrangement uses TRBV4-2 and TRBJ2-5; 9 nucleotides line up with TRBD2. The length of the CDR3 is 19 residues. Trimming took 1 base from V and 4 from J; bases not matched to a gene: 16. Germline V gives CDR1 LGHNA, CDR2 YNFKEQ. The CDR3 sequence: CASSQGDAGGDQWGETQYF. The CDR3 DNA is TGTGCCAGCAGCCAAGGAGATGCGGGAGGGGACCAATGGGGAGAGACCCAGTACTTC.

V gene TRBV5-8 combines with J gene TRBJ2-2; 7 nucleotides match TRBD2. Germline assignment: CDR1 SGHTS and CDR2 YDEGEE. The V gene end was trimmed by 0 bases and the J gene end by 4 bases; junction bases not matched to a gene: 6. This CDR3 comprises 16 residues. The CDR3: CASSLAEGGSTGELFF. CDR3 coding DNA: TGTGCCAGCAGCTTGGCAGAGGGAGGGAGCACCGGGGAGCTGTTTTTT. Together with reference TRBV5-8 and TRBJ2-2, the CDR3 gives the full variable domain: EAGVTQSPTHLIKTRGQQATLRCSPISGHTSVYWYQQALGLGLQFLLWYDEGEERNRGNFPPRFSGRQFPNYSSELNVNALELEDSALYLCASSLAEGGSTGELFFGEGSRLTVL.

This sequence joins TRBV6-2 or TRBV6-3 and TRBJ2-7; no definite D call. V gave up 6 bases and J gave up 5 bases, with 11 bases separating them. Germline CDR1 and CDR2: MNHEY and SVGEGT. This CDR3 spans 12 amino acids. CDR3 protein: CASSSYRHEQYF. The CDR3 bases are TGTGCCAGCAGCTCATACCGCCACGAGCAGTACTTC.

This clonotype has at least ten counts. J is TRBJ1-2 and V is TRBV7-2; the D gene is possibly TRBD1 (6 bases). Per the germline V gene, CDR1 is SGHTA and CDR2 is FQGNSA. The CDR3 contains 16 residues. The germline V and J ends were trimmed by 4 bases and 10 bases, with 25 bases remaining between them. The CDR3: CASSWVRGTGMVDYTF. The CDR3 DNA sequence: TGTGCCAGCAGCTGGGTTAGGGGAACAGGGATGGTGGACTACACCTTC.

There are many counts of this clonotype. The chain is built from TRBV5-1 and TRBJ2-4; perhaps D is TRBD1 or TRBD2 (5 bases each). The CDR3 contains 16 residues. CDR1 and CDR2 (germline): SGHRS, YFSETQ. V was trimmed by 4 bases and J by 0 bases, leaving 14 bases between them. The DNA for the CDR3 is TGCGCCAGCAGCCCCGGGGCGCAACTAGCCAAAAACATTCAGTACTTC. Amino acids: CASSPGAQLAKNIQYF. The entire variable domain, with the rest obtained from reference TRBV5-1 and TRBJ2-4, is as follows: KAGVTQTPRYLIKTRGQQVTLSCSPISGHRSVSWYQQTPGQGLQFLFEYFSETQRNKGNFPGRFSGRQFSNSRSEMNVSTLELGDSALYLCASSPGAQLAKNIQYFGAGTRLSVL.

This clonotype was seen at least ten times. V usage is TRBV6-2 or TRBV6-3 and J usage is TRBJ1-1, with D unclear. The CDR3 extends over 14 amino acids. Germline-derived CDR1 and CDR2 are MNHEY and SVGEGT. The V and J ends lost 2 bases and 4 bases respectively, with 11 bases between them. In nucleotides, the CDR3 is TGTGCCAGCAGTTACGGGTGGGGAATCACTGAAGCTTTCTTT. Amino acids: CASSYGWGITEAFF.

This clonotype came up many times. The rearrangement uses TRBV6-2 or TRBV6-3 and TRBJ2-2; no clear D. CDR3 length equals 11 residues. With 4 bases removed from V and 5 bases from J, the gap between germline ends came to 2 bases. Germline CDR1 and CDR2: MNHEY and SVGEGT. The CDR3 DNA is TGTGCCAGCAGTTGGACCGGGGAGCTGTTTTTT. Amino acids: CASSWTGELFF.

The V gene is TRBV6-1, the J gene TRBJ2-1; 7 bases are a match to TRBD1. The CDR3 loop spans 17 amino acids. With 6 bases clipped from V and 5 bases from J, the junction kept 16 bases outside the gene matches. Looked up from germline, CDR1 is MNHNS and CDR2 is SASEGT. The CDR3 nucleotides read TGTGCCAGCAGCCCTAGGGGGCGCCTTGGAGATGACAATGAGCAGTTCTTC. Residues: CASSPRGRLGDDNEQFF.

This clonotype came up many times. The chain recombines TRBV10-3 with TRBJ2-7; the match to TRBD1 covers 9 bases. The CDR3 totals 16 residues. Trimming cost V 5 bases and J 4 bases; bases outside gene matches: 12. Looked up from germline, CDR1 is ENHRY and CDR2 is SYGVKD. As DNA, the CDR3 is TGTGCCATCAGTTCACCGCCGGGACAGGGCGTGTACGAGCAGTACTTC. Translation gives CAISSPPGQGVYEQYF.

There are a few counts of this clonotype. This chain links TRBV20-1 with TRBJ1-2; the match to TRBD1 covers 7 bases. The V gene's germline CDR1 is DFQATT and CDR2 SNEGSKA (reference sequence). This CDR3 is 14 amino acids long. V was pared by 1 base and J by 5 bases, with 7 bases of the junction left unmatched. CDR3 sequence (DNA): TGCAGTGCTAGAGTAACTGACAGGGTTTATGGCTACACCTTC. This encodes CSARVTDRVYGYTF.

In its sample, this clonotype was seen many times. The rearrangement joins TRBV7-3 to TRBJ1-5; tentative D call: TRBD1 (5 bases). Germline V gene sequence: CDR1 SGHTA, CDR2 FQGTGA. The germline V and J ends were trimmed by 5 bases and 0 bases, with 11 bases remaining between them. This CDR3 comprises 15 residues. The CDR3 DNA follows: TGTGCCAGCAGCCCCGACGGGACTAGCAATCAGCCCCAGCATTTT. This gives the protein CASSPDGTSNQPQHF.

This clonotype was counted many times. The CDR3, as DNA: TGTGCCAGCAGTTACTCCCCCGGGACAGGATCGGAGCAGTACTTC. It encodes CASSYSPGTGSEQYF. The gene calls are TRBV6-5 and TRBJ2-7, with 8 bases aligning to TRBD1. V was pared by 0 bases and J by 7 bases, with 8 bases of the junction left unmatched. The CDR3 extends over 15 amino acids. Germline lookup yields CDR1 MNHEY and CDR2 SVGAGI.

This clonotype was seen ten or more times. The rearrangement uses TRBV5-1 and TRBJ2-1; TRBD1 matches 9 bases. The CDR3 loop spans 16 amino acids. In germline, CDR1 is SGHRS, CDR2 YFSETQ. V lost 3 bases, J lost 4 bases, and 8 bases stayed unmatched. The CDR3 here is CASSSTGTGHYNEQFF. CDR3 in DNA: TGCGCCAGCAGCTCTACCGGGACAGGGCATTACAATGAGCAGTTCTTC.